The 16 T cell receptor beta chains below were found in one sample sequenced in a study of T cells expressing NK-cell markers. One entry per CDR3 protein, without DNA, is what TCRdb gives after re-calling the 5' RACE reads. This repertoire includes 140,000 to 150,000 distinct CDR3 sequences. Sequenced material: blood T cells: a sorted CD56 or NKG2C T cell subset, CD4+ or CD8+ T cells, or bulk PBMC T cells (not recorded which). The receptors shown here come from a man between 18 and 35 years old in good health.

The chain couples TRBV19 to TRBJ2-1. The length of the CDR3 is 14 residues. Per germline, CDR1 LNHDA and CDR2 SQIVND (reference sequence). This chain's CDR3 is CASSMVIAGYEQFF.

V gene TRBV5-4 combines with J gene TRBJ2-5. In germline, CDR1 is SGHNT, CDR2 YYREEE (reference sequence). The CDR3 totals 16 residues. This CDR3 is CASSLEGLRMQETQYF.

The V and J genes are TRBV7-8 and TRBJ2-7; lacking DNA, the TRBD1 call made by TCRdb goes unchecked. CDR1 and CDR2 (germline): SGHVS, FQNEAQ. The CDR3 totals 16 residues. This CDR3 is CASSLGAGGLRSEQYF.

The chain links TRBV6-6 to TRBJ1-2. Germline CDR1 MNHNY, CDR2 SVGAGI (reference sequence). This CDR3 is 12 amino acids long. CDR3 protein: CASSSLNYGYTF.

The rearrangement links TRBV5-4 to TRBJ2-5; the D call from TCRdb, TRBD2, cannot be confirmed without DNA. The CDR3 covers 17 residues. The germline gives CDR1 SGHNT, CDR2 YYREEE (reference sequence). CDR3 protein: CASSLAQTSGRSETQYF.

The CDR3 sequence is CASSFVDTSQAEQYF. V usage is TRBV12-3 or TRBV12-4 and J usage is TRBJ2-7. The CDR3 is 15 amino acids.

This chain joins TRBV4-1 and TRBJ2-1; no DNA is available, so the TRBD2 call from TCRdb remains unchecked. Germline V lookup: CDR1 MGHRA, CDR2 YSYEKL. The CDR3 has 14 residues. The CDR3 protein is CASSQGLAVNEQFF.

CDR3 amino acids: CASSSPGQGGSYEQYF. This rearrangement joins TRBV7-9 to TRBJ2-7; absent DNA, TCRdb's TRBD1 call cannot be checked. The CDR3 extends over 16 amino acids. Germline lookup yields CDR1 SEHNR and CDR2 FQNEAQ (reference sequence).

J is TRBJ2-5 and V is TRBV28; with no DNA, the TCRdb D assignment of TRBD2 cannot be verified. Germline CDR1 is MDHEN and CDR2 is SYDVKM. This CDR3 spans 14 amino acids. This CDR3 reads CASSSLTSPETQYF. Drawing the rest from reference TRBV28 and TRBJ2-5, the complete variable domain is DVKVTQSSRYLVKRTGEKVFLECVQDMDHENMFWYRQDPGLGLRLIYFSYDVKMKEKGDIPEGYSVSREKKERFSLILESASTNQTSMYLCASSSLTSPETQYFGPGTRLLVL.

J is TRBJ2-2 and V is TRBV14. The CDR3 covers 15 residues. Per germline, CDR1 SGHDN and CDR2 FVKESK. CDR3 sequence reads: CASSQEELNTGELFF.

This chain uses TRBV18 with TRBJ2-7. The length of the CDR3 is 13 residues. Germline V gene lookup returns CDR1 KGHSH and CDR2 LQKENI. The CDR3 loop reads CASSPPGAYEQYF.

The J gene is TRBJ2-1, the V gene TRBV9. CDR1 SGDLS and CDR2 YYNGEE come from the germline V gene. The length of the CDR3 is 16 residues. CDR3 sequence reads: CASSVAQRTAYNEQFF.

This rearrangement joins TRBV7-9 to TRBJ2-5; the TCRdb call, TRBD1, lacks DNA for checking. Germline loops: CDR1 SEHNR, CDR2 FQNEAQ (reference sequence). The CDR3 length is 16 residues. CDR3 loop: CASSLGDGDRDGTQYF.

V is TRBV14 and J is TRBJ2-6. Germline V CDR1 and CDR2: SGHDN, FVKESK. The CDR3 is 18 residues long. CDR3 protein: CASSQGVKVSSGANVLTF. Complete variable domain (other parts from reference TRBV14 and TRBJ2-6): EAGVTQFPSHSVIEKGQTVTLRCDPISGHDNLYWYRRVMGKEIKFLLHFVKESKQDESGMPNNRFLAERTGGTYSTLKVQPAELEDSGVYFCASSQGVKVSSGANVLTFGAGSRLTVL.

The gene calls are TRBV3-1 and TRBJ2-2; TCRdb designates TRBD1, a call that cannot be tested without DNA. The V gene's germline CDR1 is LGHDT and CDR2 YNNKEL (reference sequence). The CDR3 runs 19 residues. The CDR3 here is CASSQEGLRQGFGTGELFF.

CDR3: CASMGGRQETQYF. The chain employs TRBV5-6 and TRBJ2-5; checking the TCRdb D call of TRBD2 is not possible without DNA. This CDR3 has 13 residues. Germline V CDR1 and CDR2: SGHDT, YYEEEE.